Each of the 18 T cell receptor beta chains below was sequenced from the same sample in a study of shared clonotypes between healthy human individuals. Some clones are missing from TCRdb's copy, which holds only in-frame ones; the method was immunoSEQ multiplex PCR. The sample includes millions of clones, less than 95% of them seen just once. Naive CD8 cells, CD45RO-negative and positively selected for CCR7, excluded terminally differentiated effector memory CD45RA+ cells. The sequencing sample was made of naive CD8+ T cells sorted from blood. The receptors stem from a young man in good health.

The CDR3 bases are TGCGCCAGCAGCCGTGTTCCGGGGGGCAACGAGCAGTACTTC. Its protein is CASSRVPGGNEQYF. This chain joins TRBV4-3 and TRBJ2-7; D is perhaps TRBD2 (7 bases). Germline CDR1 LGHNA, CDR2 YSLEER. V shed 4 bases and J shed 5 bases, with 15 bases lying between them. This CDR3 is built from 14 residues.

The V call is TRBV4-1, the J call TRBJ1-2; D possibly corresponds to TRBD1 (5 bases). V lost 0 bases, J lost 8 bases, and 13 bases lay in between. The CDR3 loop spans 14 amino acids. CDR1 is MGHRA and CDR2 is YSYEKL in the germline V gene. The chain's CDR3 is CASSQDARGLGYTF. In nucleotides, the CDR3 is TGCGCCAGCAGCCAAGATGCAAGGGGTTTGGGCTACACCTTC.

This chain joins TRBV5-1 and TRBJ2-7; D is tentatively TRBD1 or TRBD2 (6 bases each). This CDR3 region has 15 residues. V lost 3 bases and J lost 4, with 17 bases in between. Germline loops: CDR1 SGHRS, CDR2 YFSETQ. CDR3 region: CASSSLDGGKYEQYF. DNA of the CDR3: TGCGCCAGCAGCTCACTTGACGGGGGCAAGTACGAGCAGTACTTC.

The chain employs TRBV27 and TRBJ2-3; D may be TRBD2 (6 bases). Germline CDR1 MNHEY, CDR2 SMNVEV (reference sequence). Trimming took 6 bases from V and 0 from J, leaving 22 bases between them. The CDR3 extends over 18 amino acids. CDR3 loop: CASRTGGGPGWSTDTQYF. The DNA for the CDR3 is TGTGCCAGCAGGACTGGCGGAGGGCCGGGTTGGAGCACAGATACGCAGTATTTT.

The chain carries TRBV28 and TRBJ1-6, with TRBD1 as a possible D gene (5 bases). Germline V gene data show CDR1 as MDHEN and CDR2 as SYDVKM. Trimming pared 8 bases from V and 5 bases from J, leaving 16 bases between. CDR3 length: 15 amino acids. CDR3 residues: CASDKAGGNNSPLHF. CDR3 nucleotides: TGTGCCAGCGATAAGGCTGGGGGGAATAATTCACCCCTCCACTTT.

The genes are TRBV11-2 and TRBJ2-7; D gene unclear. This CDR3 has 16 residues. Germline V gives CDR1 SGHAT, CDR2 FQNNGV. Trimming took off 2 bases at V and 0 bases at J, with 14 bases between the two ends. The CDR3: CASSLYPTLDSYEQYF. In nucleotides, the CDR3 is TGTGCCAGCAGCTTATACCCTACACTCGACTCCTACGAGCAGTACTTC.

This chain uses TRBV7-2 with TRBJ1-1, with 7 bases fitting TRBD1. CDR3 length: 15 amino acids. Germline loops: CDR1 SGHTA, CDR2 FQGNSA. The V gene end was trimmed by 3 bases and the J gene end by 0 bases; junction bases not matched to a gene: 4. The CDR3 reads CASSFRTGLNTEAFF. DNA for the CDR3: TGTGCCAGCAGCTTTCGGACAGGTTTGAACACTGAAGCTTTCTTT.

The chain is built from TRBV7-8 and TRBJ2-7, with TRBD2 matching over 10 bases. Trimming removed 4 bases from V and 0 bases from J; junction bases left unmatched: 6. The germline gives CDR1 SGHVS, CDR2 FQNEAQ. The CDR3 sequence is 16 residues long. The CDR3 DNA is TGTGCCAGCAGCTGGGGGACTAGCGCGAGCTCCTACGAGCAGTACTTC. The encoded protein is CASSWGTSASSYEQYF.

CDR3 nucleotide sequence: TGTGCCAGCAGTTACGCGGGGGGCAACAATGAGCAGTTCTTC. Translation gives CASSYAGGNNEQFF. The chain recombines TRBV27 with TRBJ2-1, with 8 bases lining up with TRBD2. The trim removed 4 bases at V and 5 bases at J, leaving 4 bases unmatched. CDR1 is MNHEY and CDR2 is SMNVEV in the germline V gene (reference sequence). The CDR3 has 14 residues.

This clone was found once. The rearrangement joins TRBV7-2 to TRBJ2-7; D tentatively reads TRBD1 or TRBD2 (7 bases each). The length of the CDR3 is 14 residues. CDR1 and CDR2 (germline): SGHTA, FQGNSA. V was shortened by 4 bases and J by 5 bases, with 15 bases between the two germline ends. The CDR3 coding sequence is TGTGCCAGCAGCTGGAGGGAGGGGGCTGACGAGCAGTACTTC. This sequence encodes CASSWREGADEQYF.

J is TRBJ2-3 and V is TRBV7-8; D not resolved. The CDR3 sequence is 13 residues long. Germline CDR1 is SGHVS and CDR2 is FQNEAQ. Trimming stripped 1 base from V and 6 bases from J, with 8 bases between. DNA for the CDR3: TGTGCCAGCAGCTTAGATGGGTACGATACGCAGTATTTT. This translates into CASSLDGYDTQYF.

The count of this clone is one. Other DNA sequences in this sample translate to the same CDR3. The rearrangement links TRBV27 to TRBJ2-7; D not resolved. Germline CDR1 reads MNHEY; CDR2 reads SMNVEV (reference sequence). CDR3 size: 14 residues. V gave up 3 bases and J gave up 0 bases, with 9 bases separating them. CDR3 DNA: TGTGCCAGCAGTTTGTTGCCGGACTCCTACGAGCAGTACTTC. Its translation is CASSLLPDSYEQYF.

The CDR3 loop reads CASRIRHGSPDTQYF. The CDR3 nucleotides are TGTGCCAGCAGGATCAGACACGGCAGCCCAGATACGCAGTATTTT. The chain joins TRBV6-1 to TRBJ2-3; D is undetermined. V lost 6 bases to trimming and J lost 4 bases, with 17 bases between them. CDR3 length: 15 amino acids. CDR1 is MNHNS, CDR2 SASEGT, per germline.

Remarks on this clone: The same CDR3 arises from other DNA sequences in this sample as well. The genes are TRBV18 and TRBJ2-3; D is undetermined. Germline CDR1 is KGHSH and CDR2 is LQKENI. V lost 0 bases to trimming and J lost 6 bases, with 4 bases between them. This CDR3 contains 12 residues. The DNA for the CDR3 is TGTGCCAGCTCACCACCGGGCGATACGCAGTATTTT. It is translated as CASSPPGDTQYF.

The CDR3 reads CASSPGTGGVQPQHF. In DNA, the CDR3 is TGCGCCAGCAGCCCAGGGACAGGGGGTGTTCAGCCCCAGCATTTT. This chain uses TRBV5-1 with TRBJ1-5; 11 positions match TRBD1. The V gene end was trimmed by 4 bases and the J gene end by 6 bases; junction bases not matched to a gene: 6. Germline-derived CDR1 and CDR2 are SGHRS and YFSETQ. This CDR3 spans 15 amino acids.

The V gene is TRBV11-2, the J gene TRBJ2-3, with TRBD1 matching over 10 bases. Trimming at V came to 4 bases and at J to 3 bases, leaving 7 bases not matched to a gene. This CDR3 contains 16 residues. The germline CDR1 and CDR2 sequences are SGHAT and FQNNGV. CDR3 sequence: CASSYSGQGVTDTQYF. CDR3 in DNA: TGTGCCAGCAGCTATAGCGGACAGGGGGTGACAGATACGCAGTATTTT.

The chain employs TRBV6-5 and TRBJ1-2; D remains ambiguous. The length of the CDR3 is 14 residues. Germline-derived CDR1 and CDR2 are MNHEY and SVGAGI. Trimming cost V 7 bases and J 7 bases, with 19 bases left between them. The CDR3 DNA follows: TGTGCCAGCACACCCAGCCCCATGGTTGGTGGCTACACCTTC. This translates into CASTPSPMVGGYTF.

The chain links TRBV21-1 to TRBJ2-2; TRBD2, as called in the table, went unchecked against the DNA. TRBV21-1 is a pseudogene segment. CDR3 length: 18 amino acids. The CDR3 here is CASSQREAVRANTGELFF. CDR3 bases: TGTGCCAGCAGCCAGCGTGAGGCGGTCCGCGCGAACACCGGGGAGCTGTTTTTT.